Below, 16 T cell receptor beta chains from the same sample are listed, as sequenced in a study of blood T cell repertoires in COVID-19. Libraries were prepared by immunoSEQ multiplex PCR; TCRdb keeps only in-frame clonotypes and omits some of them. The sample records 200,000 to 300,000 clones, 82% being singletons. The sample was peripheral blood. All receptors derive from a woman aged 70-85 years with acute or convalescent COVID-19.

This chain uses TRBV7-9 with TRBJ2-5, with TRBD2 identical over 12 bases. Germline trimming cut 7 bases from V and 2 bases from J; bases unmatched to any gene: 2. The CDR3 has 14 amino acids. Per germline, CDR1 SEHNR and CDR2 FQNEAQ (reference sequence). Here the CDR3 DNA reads TGTGCCAGCACCCTAGCGGGGGGGCAAGAGACCCAGTACTTC. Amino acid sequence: CASTLAGGQETQYF.

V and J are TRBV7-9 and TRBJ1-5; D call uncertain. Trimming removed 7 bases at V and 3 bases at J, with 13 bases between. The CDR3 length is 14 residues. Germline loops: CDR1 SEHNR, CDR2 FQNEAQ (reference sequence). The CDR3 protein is CASTKGGFNQPQHF. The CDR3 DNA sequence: TGTGCCAGCACCAAAGGAGGGTTCAATCAGCCCCAGCATTTT.

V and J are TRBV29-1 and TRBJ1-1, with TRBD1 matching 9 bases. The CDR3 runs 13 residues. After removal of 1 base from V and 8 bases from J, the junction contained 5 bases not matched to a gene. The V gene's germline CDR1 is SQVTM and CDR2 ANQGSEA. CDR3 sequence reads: CSVEARGTGEAFF. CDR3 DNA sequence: TGCAGCGTTGAAGCCAGGGGGACAGGGGAAGCTTTCTTT.

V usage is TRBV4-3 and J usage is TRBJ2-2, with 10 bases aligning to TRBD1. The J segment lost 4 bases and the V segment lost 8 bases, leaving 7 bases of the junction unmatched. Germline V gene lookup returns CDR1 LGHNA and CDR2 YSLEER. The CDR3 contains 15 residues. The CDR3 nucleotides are TGCGCCAGCGGACTGGACAGGGGGAGCACCGGGGAGCTGTTTTTT. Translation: CASGLDRGSTGELFF.

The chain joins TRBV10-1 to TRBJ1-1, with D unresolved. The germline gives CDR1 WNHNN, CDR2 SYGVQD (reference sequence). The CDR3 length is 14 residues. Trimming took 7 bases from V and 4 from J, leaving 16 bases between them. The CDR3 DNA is TGCGCCAGCACTGGAGATCCATGGAGCACTGAAGCTTTCTTT. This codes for CASTGDPWSTEAFF.

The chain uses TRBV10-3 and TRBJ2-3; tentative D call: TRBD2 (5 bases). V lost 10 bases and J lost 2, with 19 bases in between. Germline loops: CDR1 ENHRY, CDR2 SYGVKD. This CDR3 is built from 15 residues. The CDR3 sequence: CATVPASGLTDTQYF. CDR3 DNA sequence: TGTGCCACGGTACCCGCGAGCGGCCTCACAGATACGCAGTATTTT.

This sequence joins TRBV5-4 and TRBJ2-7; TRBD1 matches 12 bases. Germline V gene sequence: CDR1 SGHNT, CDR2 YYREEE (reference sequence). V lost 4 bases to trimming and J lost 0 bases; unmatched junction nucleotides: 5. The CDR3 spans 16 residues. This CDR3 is CASSVPGQGASYEQYF. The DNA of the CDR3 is TGTGCCAGCAGCGTACCGGGACAGGGGGCCTCCTACGAGCAGTACTTC. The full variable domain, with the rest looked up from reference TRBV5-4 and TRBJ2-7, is ETGVTQSPTHLIKTRGQQVTLRCSSQSGHNTVSWYQQALGQGPQFIFQYYREEENGRGNFPPRFSGLQFPNYSSELNVNALELDDSALYLCASSVPGQGASYEQYFGPGTRLTVT.

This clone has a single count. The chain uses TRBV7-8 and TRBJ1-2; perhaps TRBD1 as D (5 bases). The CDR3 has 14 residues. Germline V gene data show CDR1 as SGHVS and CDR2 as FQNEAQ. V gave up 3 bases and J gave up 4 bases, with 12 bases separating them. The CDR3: CASSFRGLRYGYTF. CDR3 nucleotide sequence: TGTGCCAGCAGCTTTAGGGGACTCCGCTATGGCTACACCTTC.

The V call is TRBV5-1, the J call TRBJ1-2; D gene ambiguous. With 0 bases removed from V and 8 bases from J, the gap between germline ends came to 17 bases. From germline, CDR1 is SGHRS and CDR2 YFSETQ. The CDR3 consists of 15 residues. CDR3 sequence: CASSLEVLRAGGYTF. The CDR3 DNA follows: TGCGCCAGCAGCTTGGAGGTTTTAAGGGCGGGAGGCTACACCTTC. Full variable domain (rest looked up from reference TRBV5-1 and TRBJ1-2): KAGVTQTPRYLIKTRGQQVTLSCSPISGHRSVSWYQQTPGQGLQFLFEYFSETQRNKGNFPGRFSGRQFSNSRSEMNVSTLELGDSALYLCASSLEVLRAGGYTFGSGTRLTVV.

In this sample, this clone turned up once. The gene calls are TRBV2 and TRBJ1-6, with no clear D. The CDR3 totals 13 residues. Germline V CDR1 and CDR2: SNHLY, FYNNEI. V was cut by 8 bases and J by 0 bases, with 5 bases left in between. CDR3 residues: CASSSSYNSPLHF. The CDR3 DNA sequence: TGTGCCAGCTCTAGCTCCTATAATTCACCCCTCCACTTT.

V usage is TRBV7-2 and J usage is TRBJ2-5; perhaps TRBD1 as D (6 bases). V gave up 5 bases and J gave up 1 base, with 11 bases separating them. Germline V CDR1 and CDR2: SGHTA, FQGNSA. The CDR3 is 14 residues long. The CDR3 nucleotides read TGTGCCAGCAGCCCGACAGGACTCCAAGAGACCCAGTACTTC. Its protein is CASSPTGLQETQYF.

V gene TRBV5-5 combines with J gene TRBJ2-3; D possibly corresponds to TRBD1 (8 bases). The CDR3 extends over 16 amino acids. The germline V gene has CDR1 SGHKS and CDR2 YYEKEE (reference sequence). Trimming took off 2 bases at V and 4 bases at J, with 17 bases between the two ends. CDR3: CASSFTNRGGADTQYF. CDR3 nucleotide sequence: TGTGCCAGCAGCTTTACCAACAGGGGGGGCGCAGATACGCAGTATTTT.

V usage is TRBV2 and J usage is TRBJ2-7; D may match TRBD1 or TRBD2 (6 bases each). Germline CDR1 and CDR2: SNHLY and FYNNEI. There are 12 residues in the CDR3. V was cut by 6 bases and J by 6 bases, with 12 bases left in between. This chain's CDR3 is CASREQGGEQYF. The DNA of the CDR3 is TGTGCCAGCAGGGAACAGGGAGGCGAGCAGTACTTC.

The CDR3 sequence: CASSALADRTTGELFF. CDR3 DNA: TGTGCCAGCAGCGCCTTAGCGGACAGGACCACCGGGGAGCTGTTTTTT. The chain recombines TRBV9 with TRBJ2-2; TRBD1 is a possible D gene (7 bases). CDR1 SGDLS and CDR2 YYNGEE come from the germline V gene. The germline V and J ends were trimmed by 3 bases and 4 bases, with 16 bases remaining between them. The CDR3 covers 16 residues. The full variable domain, with the rest looked up from reference TRBV9 and TRBJ2-2, is DSGVTQTPKHLITATGQRVTLRCSPRSGDLSVYWYQQSLDQGLQFLIQYYNGEERAKGNILERFSAQQFPDLHSELNLSSLELGDSALYFCASSALADRTTGELFFGEGSRLTVL.

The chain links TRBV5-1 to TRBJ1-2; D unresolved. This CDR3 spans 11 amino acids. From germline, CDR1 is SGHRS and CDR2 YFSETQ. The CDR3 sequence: CAWRASLFYTF. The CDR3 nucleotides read TGCGCTTGGAGGGCCAGTCTCTTCTACACCTTC.

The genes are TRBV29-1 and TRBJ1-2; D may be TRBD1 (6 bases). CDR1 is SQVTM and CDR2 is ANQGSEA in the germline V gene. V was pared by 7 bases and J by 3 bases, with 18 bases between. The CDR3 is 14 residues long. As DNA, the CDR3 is TGCAGCGCCGACGGCAGGGGTGAGGACTATGGCTACACCTTC. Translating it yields CSADGRGEDYGYTF. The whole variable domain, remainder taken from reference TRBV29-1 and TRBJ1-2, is SAVISQKPSRDICQRGTSLTIQCQVDSQVTMMFWYRQQPGQSLTLIATANQGSEATYESGFVIDKFPISRPNLTFSTLTVSNMSPEDSSIYLCSADGRGEDYGYTFGSGTRLTVV.